A selection of T cell receptor beta chains follows, all from one sample in a study of T cell responses to AZD1222 COVID-19 vaccine. Produced via immunoSEQ multiplex PCR; TCRdb's table is partial and in-frame only. Of about 130,000 clones listed, 88% are singletons. The source was peripheral blood, collected on day 0 of AZD1222 vaccination. The receptors derive from an adult in good health. Both conserved end residues are part of each CDR3. The order of the fields is clone size, J gene, V gene, D gene, CDR3 DNA, CDR3 protein. D genes are given only for firm matches. Some rows have no size entry. The others give once, few or many, or a class for an expanded clone.

clone size: NA; J gene: TRBJ1-5; V gene: TRBV23-1; D gene: NA; CDR3 DNA: TGCGCCAGCAGAACGACTGAGGGCAATCAGCCCCAGCATTTT; CDR3 protein: CASRTTEGNQPQHF
clone size: NA; J gene: TRBJ1-3; V gene: TRBV30; D gene: NA; CDR3 DNA: TGTGCCTGGAGCGCCGGGGCTAACGGTGGAAACACCATATATTTT; CDR3 protein: CAWSAGANGGNTIYF
clone size: NA; J gene: TRBJ2-1; V gene: TRBV11-3; D gene: TRBD2; CDR3 DNA: TGTGCCAGCAGCTTAGTGCGGGGGGACCCCTACAATGAGCAGTTCTTC; CDR3 protein: CASSLVRGDPYNEQFF
clone size: NA; J gene: TRBJ1-1; V gene: TRBV12-5; D gene: NA; CDR3 DNA: TGTGCTCCCCGCACTGAAGCTTTCTTT; CDR3 protein: CAPRTEAFF
clone size: few; J gene: TRBJ1-6; V gene: TRBV18; D gene: NA; CDR3 DNA: TGTGCCAGCTCACGGGGGCTTGGAGATTCACCCCTCCACTTT; CDR3 protein: CASSRGLGDSPLHF
clone size: NA; J gene: TRBJ2-3; V gene: TRBV4-1; D gene: TRBD2; CDR3 DNA: TGCGCCAGCAGCCAAGATGTCCAGCGGGGGTCCACAGATACGCAGTATTTT; CDR3 protein: CASSQDVQRGSTDTQYF
clone size: NA; J gene: TRBJ2-7; V gene: TRBV28; D gene: TRBD1; CDR3 DNA: TGTGCCGGCAGTCCTACAGGGGGGAGCTCCTACGAGCAGTACTTC; CDR3 protein: CAGSPTGGSSYEQYF
clone size: once; J gene: TRBJ2-2; V gene: TRBV7-2; D gene: NA; CDR3 DNA: TGTGCCAGCAGCTACCCGACAGGAAACACCGGGGAGCTGTTTTTT; CDR3 protein: CASSYPTGNTGELFF
clone size: NA; J gene: TRBJ2-3; V gene: TRBV3-1/TRBV3-2; D gene: NA; CDR3 DNA: TGTGCCAGCAGCAGCGCCACAGATACGCAGTATTTT; CDR3 protein: CASSSATDTQYF
clone size: NA; J gene: TRBJ1-1; V gene: TRBV19; D gene: NA; CDR3 DNA: TGTGCCAGTACCATCGGGCCCTGGGACACCTCCCCTGAAGCTTTCTTT; CDR3 protein: CASTIGPWDTSPEAFF